These 21 T cell receptor beta chains were all obtained from the same sample, sequenced in a study of STAT3 mutations in large granular lymphocyte leukemia. Overall study results and limits: At least one immunodominant TCR beta clonotype appeared in every T-cell large granular lymphocyte leukemia patient.

Their cognate antigens are unknown. Assay: immunoSEQ multiplex PCR; the TCRdb copy retains only in-frame clones and omits some. The sample consists of about 12,000 clones, approximately 80% of them appearing once. Sequencing input: peripheral blood mononuclear cells. The source of these receptors is a man in his fifties or sixties with T-cell large granular lymphocyte leukemia. Some clones in this sample may be carry-over from other donors' samples.

This chain joins TRBV29-1 and TRBJ2-3; D uncertain. CDR1 SQVTM and CDR2 ANQGSEA come from the germline V gene. CDR3 length equals 12 residues. The germline V and J ends were trimmed by 2 bases and 3 bases, with 6 bases remaining between them. For the CDR3, the DNA is TGCAGCGTTGAAAAGGAGACAGATACGCAGTATTTT. Translating it yields CSVEKETDTQYF.

The rearrangement links TRBV27 to TRBJ2-7; 9 bases match TRBD2. CDR3 size: 14 residues. With 3 bases clipped from V and 5 bases from J, the junction kept 5 bases outside the gene matches. Germline lookup yields CDR1 MNHEY and CDR2 SMNVEV (reference sequence). CDR3 sequence: CASSFSGSRNEQYF. The DNA for the CDR3 is TGTGCCAGCAGTTTTAGCGGGAGCAGGAACGAGCAGTACTTC.

The V call is TRBV7-9, the J call TRBJ1-5; TRBD1 agrees at 7 bases. Losses at the gene ends were 5 bases for V and 2 bases for J; bases not matched to a gene: 6. Germline lookup yields CDR1 SEHNR and CDR2 FQNEAQ (reference sequence). The CDR3 sequence is 15 residues long. The CDR3 here is CASSHSGQGNQPQHF. For the CDR3, the DNA is TGTGCCAGCAGCCACTCTGGACAGGGCAATCAGCCCCAGCATTTT.

The CDR3 bases are TGTGCCAGCAGCTTCAGACTAGCGGAGACCTACGAGCAGTACTTC. Translation gives CASSFRLAETYEQYF. The chain is built from TRBV11-2 and TRBJ2-7; 9 positions agree with TRBD2. CDR3 length: 15 residues. Germline V gene data show CDR1 as SGHAT and CDR2 as FQNNGV. V dropped 3 bases and J dropped 2; count of bases not matched to a gene: 5.

This chain links TRBV10-2 with TRBJ2-3; 10 positions agree with TRBD2. The CDR3 spans 15 residues. The germline V gene has CDR1 WSHSY and CDR2 SAAADI. Trimming removed 7 bases from V and 2 bases from J; junction bases left unmatched: 6. In nucleotides, the CDR3 is TGCGCCAGCACCGGGCTAGCGGGAGACACAGATACGCAGTATTTT. The encoded protein is CASTGLAGDTDTQYF.

The chain uses TRBV5-6 and TRBJ2-7, with D perhaps matching TRBD2 (7 bases). There are 16 residues in the CDR3. Trimming cost V 1 base and J 3 bases, with 17 bases left between them. Germline assignment: CDR1 SGHDT and CDR2 YYEEEE. CDR3 DNA: TGTGCCAGCAGCTTGTCCGGGGGGCTCAGTTTCTACGAGCAGTACTTC. Translation gives CASSLSGGLSFYEQYF.

The chain combines TRBV4-2 with TRBJ2-7; possibly TRBD1 or TRBD2 for D (5 bases each). Germline CDR1 is LGHNA and CDR2 is YNFKEQ. This CDR3 region has 13 residues. V lost 5 bases and J 7 bases, leaving 15 bases between the germline ends. The CDR3 nucleotides are TGTGCCAGCAGCGTGAGTGGGGGAAGGGAGCAGTACTTC. Protein product: CASSVSGGREQYF.

The chain has TRBV5-1 and TRBJ2-1; 8 bases agree with TRBD2. With V trimmed by 1 base and J by 5 bases, 8 bases remained unmatched. This CDR3 has 16 residues. Germline V gene sequence: CDR1 SGHRS, CDR2 YFSETQ. CDR3 DNA sequence: TGCGCCAGCAGCTTGATGTTATCGGGAGGGAACAATGAGCAGTTCTTC. It is translated as CASSLMLSGGNNEQFF.

This clone turned up a few times. This sequence joins TRBV5-1 and TRBJ1-2, with 8 bases that match TRBD1. V trimming: 0 bases; J trimming: 0 bases; junction bases outside the gene matches: 4. Germline lookup yields CDR1 SGHRS and CDR2 YFSETQ. The CDR3 covers 16 residues. The CDR3 is CASSLGQGHTNYGYTF. The CDR3 coding sequence is TGCGCCAGCAGCTTGGGACAGGGGCACACTAACTATGGCTACACCTTC.

This clone was observed a handful of times. The chain links TRBV7-6 to TRBJ2-2, with TRBD1 as a possible D gene (7 bases). Germline CDR1 and CDR2: SGHVS and FNYEAQ. The CDR3 totals 18 residues. V gave up 5 bases and J gave up 6 bases, with 25 bases separating them. The CDR3 coding sequence is TGTGCCAGCAGCAGAGGGACAGCCAAAGGGGGGCCCTCCGGGGAGCTGTTTTTT. It translates to CASSRGTAKGGPSGELFF.

CDR3 protein: CASSPVSGANVLTF. CDR3 nucleotide sequence: TGCGCCAGCAGTCCCGTCTCTGGGGCCAACGTCCTGACTTTC. The rearrangement links TRBV23-1 to TRBJ2-6; no reliable D call. TRBV23-1 is classed as an ORF, of uncertain function. V was cut by 4 bases and J by 0 bases, with 4 bases left in between. There are 14 residues in the CDR3.

The table lists this clone with a count of one. The J gene is TRBJ2-2, the V gene TRBV6-4; 8 bases match TRBD1. The CDR3 consists of 15 residues. V trimming: 3 bases; J trimming: 3 bases; junction bases outside the gene matches: 3. Germline CDR1 reads MRHNA; CDR2 reads SNTAGT. The CDR3: CASSETTGDTGELFF. CDR3 in DNA: TGTGCCAGCAGTGAAACGACAGGGGACACCGGGGAGCTGTTTTTT.

The chain recombines TRBV5-1 with TRBJ2-7; D is unclear. V dropped 0 bases and J dropped 0 bases, with 16 bases sitting between them. Germline V gene sequence: CDR1 SGHRS, CDR2 YFSETQ. The CDR3 is 17 residues long. The CDR3 region has the DNA TGCGCCAGCAGCTTGGATCCGTATGCGAAAACCTCCTACGAGCAGTACTTC. Amino acid sequence: CASSLDPYAKTSYEQYF.

The CDR3 region has the DNA TGTGCCAGCGGGACTAGCGGGAGGGGTGAGCAGTTCTTC. Its translation is CASGTSGRGEQFF. The V gene is TRBV7-2, the J gene TRBJ2-1; 16 nucleotides agree with TRBD2. Losses at the gene ends were 8 bases for V and 9 bases for J; bases not matched to a gene: 1. The V gene's germline CDR1 is SGHTA and CDR2 FQGNSA. The CDR3 is 13 residues long.

The chain employs TRBV7-9 and TRBJ1-1; the D is unclear. V was cut by 0 bases and J by 7 bases, with 3 bases left in between. Germline CDR1 reads SEHNR; CDR2 reads FQNEAQ (reference sequence). This CDR3 has 11 residues. The CDR3 loop reads CASSLANEAFF. CDR3 coding DNA: TGTGCCAGCAGCTTAGCCAATGAAGCTTTCTTT.

This clone appeared once. This chain connects TRBV4-1 to TRBJ2-6, with 7 bases fitting TRBD1. In germline, CDR1 is MGHRA, CDR2 YSYEKL. The CDR3 runs 18 residues. V lost 0 bases and J lost 0; bases outside the gene matches: 5. CDR3 in amino acids: CASSQEGTAFSGANVLTF. CDR3 DNA sequence: TGCGCCAGCAGCCAAGAAGGGACAGCCTTCTCTGGGGCCAACGTCCTGACTTTC.

The chain links TRBV7-9 to TRBJ2-3; TRBD2 matches 7 bases. Trimming at V came to 0 bases and at J to 6 bases, leaving 3 bases not matched to a gene. In germline, CDR1 is SEHNR, CDR2 FQNEAQ (reference sequence). This CDR3 is 14 amino acids long. Here the CDR3 reads CASSLAGGVDTQYF. DNA of the CDR3: TGTGCCAGCAGCTTAGCGGGAGGGGTGGATACGCAGTATTTT.

The V gene is TRBV6-5, the J gene TRBJ2-7; D might be TRBD2 (5 bases). The CDR3 has 15 residues. The germline gives CDR1 MNHEY, CDR2 SVGAGI. The V end was cut by 3 bases, the J end by 1 base, with 13 bases between. The CDR3 protein is CASSYASGWSYEQYF. In DNA, the CDR3 is TGTGCCAGCAGTTATGCGAGCGGATGGTCCTACGAGCAGTACTTC.

A few counts support this clone. This CDR3 reads CASSEGGELFF. The DNA for the CDR3 is TGCGCCAGCAGTGAGGGCGGGGAGCTGTTTTTT. The chain is built from TRBV10-1 and TRBJ2-2; D unresolved. The germline V and J ends were trimmed by 2 bases and 7 bases, with 2 bases remaining between them. The CDR3 loop spans 11 amino acids. In germline, CDR1 is WNHNN, CDR2 SYGVQD (reference sequence).

The rearrangement uses TRBV7-9 and TRBJ1-1; D remains ambiguous. Germline V gene data show CDR1 as SEHNR and CDR2 as FQNEAQ (reference sequence). The CDR3 contains 14 residues. Trimming shortened V by 8 bases and J by 1 base, and 14 bases separated the two germline ends. The DNA for the CDR3 is TGTGCCAGCTTCGGGTTGGGCCAGAACACTGAAGCTTTCTTT. Its protein product is CASFGLGQNTEAFF.

The V and J genes are TRBV9 and TRBJ2-2; 10 positions match TRBD1. In germline, CDR1 is SGDLS, CDR2 YYNGEE. CDR3 size: 19 residues. With 0 bases clipped from V and 3 bases from J, the junction kept 11 bases outside the gene matches. CDR3 region: CASSVASLDRGHHTGELFF. The CDR3 DNA reads TGTGCCAGCAGCGTAGCATCGCTCGACAGGGGGCATCACACCGGGGAGCTGTTTTTT.